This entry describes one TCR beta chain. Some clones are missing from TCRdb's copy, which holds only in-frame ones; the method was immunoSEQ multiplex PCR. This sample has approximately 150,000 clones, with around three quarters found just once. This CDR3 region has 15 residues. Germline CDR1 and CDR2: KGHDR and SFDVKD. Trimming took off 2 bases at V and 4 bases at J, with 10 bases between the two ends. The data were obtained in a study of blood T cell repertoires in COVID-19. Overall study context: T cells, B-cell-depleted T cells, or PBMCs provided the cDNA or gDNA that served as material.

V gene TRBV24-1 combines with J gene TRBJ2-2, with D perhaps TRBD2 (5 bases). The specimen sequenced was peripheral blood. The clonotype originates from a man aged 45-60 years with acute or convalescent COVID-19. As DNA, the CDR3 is TGTGCCACCAGTGATTCGGGGTCAGCCACCGGGGAGCTGTTTTTT. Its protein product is CATSDSGSATGELFF.